These 28 T cell receptor beta chains were sequenced from one sample in a study of T cell repertoires in cytomegalovirus infection. TCRdb itself ran the reads through MiXCR, one entry per CDR3 protein. The profile shows around 330,000 distinct CDR3 sequences, about a sixth of them singletons. Material for sequencing was PBMCs. The receptors shown here come from a human donor in good health (CMV status not recorded). Some clones in this sample may be carry-over from other donors' samples.

This clonotype has more than one count but fewer than ten. The gene calls are TRBV7-3 and TRBJ1-2; D not resolved. The germline V gene has CDR1 SGHTA and CDR2 FQGTGA. Trimming removed 5 bases at V and 2 bases at J, with 12 bases between. The CDR3 has 14 amino acids. The CDR3 DNA sequence: TGTGCCAGCAGCCCCAGTGGGGTGAACTATGGCTACACCTTC. Its protein is CASSPSGVNYGYTF. The whole variable domain, remainder taken from reference TRBV7-3 and TRBJ1-2, is GAGVSQTPSNKVTEKGKYVELRCDPISGHTALYWYRQSLGQGPEFLIYFQGTGAADDSGLPNDRFFAVRPEGSVSTLKIQRTERGDSAVYLCASSPSGVNYGYTFGSGTRLTVV.

Points on this clonotype: This may be a read error: a much more frequent sequence differs by one nucleotide. CDR3 coding DNA: TGTGCCCGTAGTATTGTTTTCGGGGGTGCCTACGAGCAGTACTTC. Translation gives CARSIVFGGAYEQYF. The chain links TRBV19 to TRBJ2-7; D may be TRBD2 (6 bases). CDR1 is LNHDA and CDR2 is SQIVND in the germline V gene (reference sequence). This CDR3 region has 15 residues.

This clonotype has only a few counts. This rearrangement joins TRBV20-1 to TRBJ1-6; D is uncertain. The CDR3 totals 13 residues. V lost 0 bases to trimming and J lost 18 bases, with 18 bases between them. Germline CDR1 and CDR2: DFQATT and SNEGSKA (reference sequence). The CDR3 DNA follows: TGCAGTGCTAGAGATCCGGGCCAGACTGCGAACCACTTT. Its translation: CSARDPGQTANHF.

This clonotype was picked up a small number of times. The chain links TRBV19 to TRBJ2-1, with D perhaps matching TRBD2 (5 bases). The CDR3 sequence is 13 residues long. Trimming removed 4 bases at V and 3 bases at J, with 7 bases between. The germline CDR1 and CDR2 sequences are LNHDA and SQIVND (reference sequence). The CDR3 DNA follows: TGTGCCAGTAGTAACGGGGTCTACAATGAGCAGTTCTTC. Translating gives CASSNGVYNEQFF.

The chain joins TRBV28 to TRBJ2-3; either TRBD1 or TRBD2 may fit D (5 bases each). Germline CDR1 is MDHEN and CDR2 is SYDVKM. This CDR3 region has 13 residues. The V end was cut by 11 bases, the J end by 2 bases, with 14 bases between. The chain's CDR3 is CAGNRGATDTQYF. CDR3 nucleotides: TGTGCCGGAAACCGGGGCGCCACAGATACGCAGTATTTT.

The chain is built from TRBV6-1 and TRBJ2-3; D possibly matches TRBD1 or TRBD2 (6 bases each). V was cut by 8 bases and J by 8 bases, with 14 bases left in between. This CDR3 comprises 12 residues. The germline gives CDR1 MNHNS, CDR2 SASEGT. This chain's CDR3 is CASGGPAGTQYF. The CDR3 DNA follows: TGTGCCAGCGGGGGGCCAGCAGGTACGCAGTATTTT.

This clonotype was observed once. The chain carries TRBV5-5 and TRBJ2-7; 7 nucleotides line up with TRBD1. V lost 4 bases to trimming and J lost 0 bases; unmatched junction nucleotides: 7. Germline CDR1 reads SGHKS; CDR2 reads YYEKEE (reference sequence). CDR3 length equals 15 residues. The CDR3 DNA follows: TGTGCCAGCAGCCCTAGGGGGCCCAGCTCCTACGAGCAGTACTTC. Residues: CASSPRGPSSYEQYF.

This clonotype was detected many times. The rearrangement links TRBV7-9 to TRBJ1-6; D call uncertain. The germline V gene encodes CDR1 SEHNR and CDR2 FQNEAQ (reference sequence). CDR3 length: 16 residues. V shed 6 bases and J shed 5 bases, with 17 bases lying between them. The CDR3 sequence is CASSSSGSMNNSPLHF. CDR3 DNA: TGTGCCAGCAGTTCTTCTGGTAGTATGAATAATTCACCCCTCCACTTT.

This clonotype was detected ten times or more. CDR3 in DNA: TGTGCCAGCAGCGTCGGACGCACTCTTAATTCACCCCTCCACTTT. Translated, it gives CASSVGRTLNSPLHF. The genes are TRBV7-6 and TRBJ1-6; D is ambiguous. The CDR3 consists of 15 residues. The V end lost 5 bases, the J end lost 6 bases, and 14 bases lay between the germline ends. Germline V gene data show CDR1 as SGHVS and CDR2 as FNYEAQ.

This clonotype has only a few counts. This chain joins TRBV2 and TRBJ2-5, with D possibly TRBD1 on 5 matching bases. In germline, CDR1 is SNHLY, CDR2 FYNNEI. Trimming cost V 4 bases and J 6 bases, with 18 bases left between them. The length of the CDR3 is 15 residues. The CDR3 here is CASSVGPGPMKTQYF. CDR3 coding DNA: TGTGCCAGCAGTGTGGGTCCAGGGCCGATGAAGACCCAGTACTTC.

In its sample, this clonotype was seen a few times. This rearrangement joins TRBV9 to TRBJ2-3, with TRBD2 identical over 8 bases. The CDR3 loop spans 20 amino acids. With V trimmed by 1 base and J by 2 bases, 18 bases remained unmatched. In germline, CDR1 is SGDLS, CDR2 YYNGEE. The CDR3 coding sequence is TGTGCCAGCAGCGTAACTTTCACATCACGGGGGGGGACTGACACAGATACGCAGTATTTT. Its protein product is CASSVTFTSRGGTDTDTQYF.

This clonotype was observed at least ten times. The J gene is TRBJ2-3, the V gene TRBV4-1, with a tentative D call TRBD1 (6 bases). The CDR3 sequence is 15 residues long. The germline V and J ends were trimmed by 4 bases and 6 bases, with 17 bases remaining between them. CDR1 is MGHRA, CDR2 YSYEKL, per germline. The CDR3: CASSLQTGSLDTQYF. The CDR3 DNA follows: TGCGCCAGCAGCCTCCAGACAGGATCCCTGGATACGCAGTATTTT.

There are many counts of this clonotype. The chain employs TRBV7-6 and TRBJ2-2, with TRBD1 matching 8 bases. J gave up 3 bases and V 1 base, and 7 bases lay outside the gene matches. The germline CDR1 and CDR2 sequences are SGHVS and FNYEAQ. The CDR3 is 17 residues long. Written as DNA, the CDR3 is TGTGCCAGCAGCTTAGGCACAGGGGGTCAGGACACCGGGGAGCTGTTTTTT. This codes for CASSLGTGGQDTGELFF.

This clonotype showed up many times. The rearrangement joins TRBV7-6 to TRBJ2-3; TRBD2 aligns across 13 bases. V was pared by 5 bases and J by 2 bases, with 10 bases of the junction left unmatched. Germline V gene sequence: CDR1 SGHVS, CDR2 FNYEAQ. The CDR3 runs to 18 residues. The CDR3 bases are TGTGCCAGCAGCCTTAAAGCGGGACTAGCGGGACTCACAGATACGCAGTATTTT. It encodes CASSLKAGLAGLTDTQYF.

This clonotype was seen repeatedly, ten times or more. DNA for the CDR3: TGTGCCAGCAGTTACGGAGCGGGCCAAGAGACCCAGTACTTC. Its protein is CASSYGAGQETQYF. The chain uses TRBV6-2 or TRBV6-3 and TRBJ2-5; D is perhaps TRBD2 (6 bases). This CDR3 spans 14 amino acids. Germline loops: CDR1 MNHEY, CDR2 SVGEGT. V lost 2 bases to trimming and J lost 1 base, with 8 bases between them.

The chain's CDR3 is CASSLAGERGFNYGYTF. DNA for the CDR3: TGTGCCAGCAGCTTAGCGGGGGAACGGGGATTTAACTATGGCTACACCTTC. The chain combines TRBV7-6 with TRBJ1-2; D is perhaps TRBD1 (5 bases). Germline loops: CDR1 SGHVS, CDR2 FNYEAQ. The CDR3 sequence is 17 residues long. V lost 0 bases and J 1 base, leaving 15 bases between the germline ends. The full variable domain, its missing parts supplied by reference TRBV7-6 and TRBJ1-2, is GAGVSQSPRYKVTKRGQDVALRCDPISGHVSLYWYRQALGQGPEFLTYFNYEAQQDKSGLPNDRFSAERPEGSISTLTIQRTEQRDSAMYRCASSLAGERGFNYGYTFGSGTRLTVV.

This clonotype was detected ten times or more. The chain uses TRBV12-3 or TRBV12-4 and TRBJ1-2; 10 positions agree with TRBD1. This CDR3 is built from 14 residues. The V gene end was trimmed by 6 bases and the J gene end by 6 bases; junction bases not matched to a gene: 7. The CDR3 here is CASRTFGQGDGYTF. The CDR3 DNA follows: TGTGCCAGCAGGACCTTTGGACAGGGGGATGGCTACACCTTC.

This clonotype was recorded many times. The chain employs TRBV12-3 or TRBV12-4 and TRBJ2-3; 9 bases are shared with TRBD1. Trimming removed 6 bases from V and 2 bases from J; junction bases left unmatched: 6. There are 15 residues in the CDR3. CDR3 sequence (DNA): TGTGCCAGCAGGAATCGACAGGGGGTCACAGATACGCAGTATTTT. Translated, it gives CASRNRQGVTDTQYF.

The V call is TRBV27, the J call TRBJ1-1; a weak D match, TRBD1 (5 bases). The CDR3 is 14 residues long. The germline CDR1 and CDR2 sequences are MNHEY and SMNVEV (reference sequence). V lost 1 base and J lost 1, with 7 bases in between. The CDR3 DNA sequence: TGTGCCAGCAGTTTATATGGGGCGAACACTGAAGCTTTCTTT. Translation: CASSLYGANTEAFF.

This clonotype was seen ten or more times. The V call is TRBV12-3 or TRBV12-4, the J call TRBJ1-2; 8 bases fit TRBD1. The V and J ends lost 3 bases and 9 bases, in that order; junction bases with no gene match: 9. CDR3 length equals 14 residues. CDR3 sequence (DNA): TGTGCCAGCAGTTTCAGGGGGCCGCCGGGAAGCTACACCTTC. Translating gives CASSFRGPPGSYTF.

The chain combines TRBV2 with TRBJ2-1; no definite D call. The CDR3 contains 14 residues. Germline loops: CDR1 SNHLY, CDR2 FYNNEI. V gave up 3 bases and J gave up 1 base, with 7 bases separating them. As DNA, the CDR3 is TGTGCCAGCAGTGACAGTAATTCCTACAATGAGCAGTTCTTC. It codes for CASSDSNSYNEQFF.

The rearrangement joins TRBV5-5 to TRBJ1-6; D is unclear. Germline CDR1 and CDR2: SGHKS and YYEKEE (reference sequence). Trimming took 1 base from V and 7 from J, leaving 9 bases between them. There are 14 residues in the CDR3. The CDR3 sequence: CASSLILSNSPLHF. The CDR3 DNA is TGTGCCAGCAGCTTGATCCTGTCCAATTCACCCCTCCACTTT.

There are many counts of this clonotype. V is TRBV7-8 and J is TRBJ2-5; D not certain. The CDR3 contains 15 residues. Germline V lookup: CDR1 SGHVS, CDR2 FQNEAQ. The V end was cut by 0 bases, the J end by 4 bases, with 12 bases between. The chain's CDR3 is CASSLAPKSAETQYF. DNA for the CDR3: TGTGCCAGCAGCTTAGCGCCGAAGTCGGCAGAGACCCAGTACTTC. Full variable domain (remainder filled in from reference TRBV7-8 and TRBJ2-5): GAGVSQSPRYKVAKRGQDVALRCDPISGHVSLFWYQQALGQGPEFLTYFQNEAQLDKSGLPSDRFFAERPEGSVSTLKIQRTQQEDSAVYLCASSLAPKSAETQYFGPGTRLLVL.

The chain employs TRBV12-5 and TRBJ2-5; perhaps TRBD2 as D (6 bases). The germline V and J ends were trimmed by 5 bases and 5 bases, with 15 bases remaining between them. The CDR3 length is 14 residues. Germline V gene data show CDR1 as LGHNT and CDR2 as FRNRAP. The CDR3 DNA reads as TGTGCTAGTGGTCTTAAACTAGCATCGGAGACCCAGTACTTC. It is translated as CASGLKLASETQYF.

The V gene is TRBV6-8, the J gene TRBJ2-3; perhaps TRBD1 as D (8 bases). Germline-derived CDR1 and CDR2 are MNHGY and SAAAGT. The CDR3 is 15 amino acids. Trimming left V 8 bases short and J 4 bases short, with 19 bases between. This CDR3 reads CASQQGGGSADTQYF. As DNA, the CDR3 is TGTGCCAGCCAACAGGGGGGGGGTAGTGCAGATACGCAGTATTTT.

The V and J genes are TRBV5-1 and TRBJ2-7; 9 positions agree with TRBD2. Germline-derived CDR1 and CDR2 are SGHRS and YFSETQ. This CDR3 is built from 16 residues. J was trimmed by 3 bases and V by 5 bases; bases with no gene match: 12. CDR3 residues: CASSPPTSGLNYEQYF. The CDR3 DNA sequence: TGCGCCAGCAGTCCCCCGACTAGCGGCCTAAACTACGAGCAGTACTTC.

This clonotype was observed at least ten times. The J gene is TRBJ2-5, the V gene TRBV7-2; D remains unclear. Germline V gene lookup returns CDR1 SGHTA and CDR2 FQGNSA. Trimming removed 4 bases from V and 4 bases from J, with 10 bases in between. CDR3 length: 13 residues. This CDR3 reads CASSSYWGETQYF. DNA of the CDR3: TGTGCCAGCAGCTCGTACTGGGGAGAGACCCAGTACTTC.

This clonotype was picked up many times. V gene TRBV7-6 combines with J gene TRBJ2-7, with D possibly matching TRBD2 (7 bases). Trimming pared 5 bases from V and 0 bases from J, leaving 17 bases between. Germline CDR1 SGHVS, CDR2 FNYEAQ. The CDR3 is made up of 16 amino acids. DNA for the CDR3: TGTGCCAGCAGCCCAATAAAGGGGGGGGTCTCCTACGAGCAGTACTTC. It encodes CASSPIKGGVSYEQYF.